This T cell receptor (beta chain) emerged from a study of shared clonotypes between healthy human individuals. On this clone: Its antigen remains unidentified.

Study conclusions and caveats: Blood was the sole source, and tissue repertoires probably differ.

The protocol was immunoSEQ multiplex PCR, while the TCRdb copy is restricted to in-frame clones and leaves out a portion. The sample shows 2 million to 3 million clones, more than 80% of them seen only once. This TCR was recovered from a young man in good health. The sequenced material came from naive CD4+ T cells sorted from blood. Subset in this sample: CD45RA+ positively selected.

The CDR3 protein is CASSRTSGGFYEQYF. The CDR3 DNA reads as TGTGCCAGTAGTAGAACTAGCGGGGGGTTCTACGAGCAGTACTTC. V usage is TRBV19 and J usage is TRBJ2-7; 12 bases are a match to TRBD2. Germline trimming cut 4 bases from V and 3 bases from J; bases unmatched to any gene: 4. The CDR3 contains 15 residues. Germline loops: CDR1 LNHDA, CDR2 SQIVND (reference sequence). Looking up the rest from reference TRBV19 and TRBJ2-7 gives the full variable domain: DGGITQSPKYLFRKEGQNVTLSCEQNLNHDAMYWYRQDPGQGLRLIYYSQIVNDFQKGDIAEGYSVSREKKESFPLTVTSAQKNPTAFYLCASSRTSGGFYEQYFGPGTRLTVT.